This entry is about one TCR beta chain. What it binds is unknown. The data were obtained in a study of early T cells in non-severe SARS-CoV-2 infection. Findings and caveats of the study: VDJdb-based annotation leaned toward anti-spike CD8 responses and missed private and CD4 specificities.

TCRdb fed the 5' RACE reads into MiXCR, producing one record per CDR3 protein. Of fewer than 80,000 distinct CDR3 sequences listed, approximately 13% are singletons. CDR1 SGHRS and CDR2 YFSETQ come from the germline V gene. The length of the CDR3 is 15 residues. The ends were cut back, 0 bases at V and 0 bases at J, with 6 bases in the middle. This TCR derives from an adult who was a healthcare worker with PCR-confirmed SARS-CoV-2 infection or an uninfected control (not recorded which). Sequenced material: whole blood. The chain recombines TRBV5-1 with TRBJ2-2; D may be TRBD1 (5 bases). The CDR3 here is CASSLGQPNTGELFF. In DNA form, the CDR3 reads TGCGCCAGCAGCTTGGGACAGCCGAACACCGGGGAGCTGTTTTTT.